Below, one T cell receptor (beta chain) is given with its context. Sequencing used immunoSEQ multiplex PCR; TCRdb keeps in-frame clones, though not all of them. This sample has 150,000 to 200,000 clones, with about 91% found just once. These data come from a study of T cell responses to AZD1222 COVID-19 vaccine. Germline CDR1 and CDR2: SGDLS and YYNGEE. The CDR3 has 15 amino acids. V was clipped by 0 bases and J by 9 bases; unmatched bases: 5. The source material was peripheral blood, sampled 28 days after the second AZD1222 dose. This sequence was found in an adult who received the AZD1222 COVID-19 vaccine. The chain joins TRBV9 to TRBJ1-6, with TRBD1 matching 8 bases. In DNA form, the CDR3 reads TGTGCCAGCAGCGTAGAGGGACAGGCCCCTTCACCCCTCCACTTT. Protein product: CASSVEGQAPSPLHF.